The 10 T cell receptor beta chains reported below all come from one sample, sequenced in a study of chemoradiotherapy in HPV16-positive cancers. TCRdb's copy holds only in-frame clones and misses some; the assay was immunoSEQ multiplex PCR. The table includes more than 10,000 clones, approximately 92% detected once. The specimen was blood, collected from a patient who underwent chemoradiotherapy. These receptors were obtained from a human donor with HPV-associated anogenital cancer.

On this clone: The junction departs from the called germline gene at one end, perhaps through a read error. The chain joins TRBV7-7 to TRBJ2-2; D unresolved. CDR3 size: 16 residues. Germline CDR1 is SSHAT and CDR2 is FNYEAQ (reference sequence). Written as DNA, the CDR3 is TGTGCTAGCAGCCGATTCGGAGTAGCTGACACCGGGGAGCTGTTTTTT. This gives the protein CASSRFGVADTGELFF.

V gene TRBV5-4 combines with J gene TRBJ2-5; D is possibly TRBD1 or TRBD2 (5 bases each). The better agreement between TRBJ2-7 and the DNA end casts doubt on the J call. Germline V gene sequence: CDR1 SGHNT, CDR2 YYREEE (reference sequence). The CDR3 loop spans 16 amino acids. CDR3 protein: CASSQTPSGSSYEQYF. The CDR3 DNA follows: TGTGCCAGCAGCCAAACCCCTTCAGGGAGCTCCTACGAGCAGTACTTC.

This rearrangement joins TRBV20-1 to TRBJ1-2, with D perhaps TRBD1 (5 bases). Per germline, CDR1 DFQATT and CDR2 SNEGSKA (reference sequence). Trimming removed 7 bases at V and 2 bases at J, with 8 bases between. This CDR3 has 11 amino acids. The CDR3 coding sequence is TGCAGTGGTCGGGACAACTATGGCTACACCTTC. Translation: CSGRDNYGYTF.

This CDR3 reads CASSSGTSGIGEQYF. CDR3 DNA: TGTGCCAGCAGCTCCGGGACTAGCGGGATAGGCGAGCAGTACTTC. This sequence joins TRBV27 and TRBJ2-7; 13 nucleotides match TRBD2. The germline V gene has CDR1 MNHEY and CDR2 SMNVEV (reference sequence). CDR3 length: 15 residues. The V gene end was trimmed by 6 bases and the J gene end by 6 bases; junction bases not matched to a gene: 8.

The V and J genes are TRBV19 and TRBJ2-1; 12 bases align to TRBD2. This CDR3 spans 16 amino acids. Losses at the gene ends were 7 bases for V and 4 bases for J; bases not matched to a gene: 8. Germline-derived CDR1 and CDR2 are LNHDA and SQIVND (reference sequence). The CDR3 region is CASNNLAGGLYNEQFF. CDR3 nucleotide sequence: TGTGCCAGTAATAATCTAGCGGGGGGGCTATACAATGAGCAGTTCTTC.

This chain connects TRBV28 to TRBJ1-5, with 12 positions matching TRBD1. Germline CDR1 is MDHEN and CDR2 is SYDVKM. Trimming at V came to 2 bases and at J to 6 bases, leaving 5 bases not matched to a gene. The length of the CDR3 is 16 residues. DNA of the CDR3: TGTGCCAGCAGTTTAGAGGGACAGGGGGCCGGTCAGCCCCAGCATTTT. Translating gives CASSLEGQGAGQPQHF.

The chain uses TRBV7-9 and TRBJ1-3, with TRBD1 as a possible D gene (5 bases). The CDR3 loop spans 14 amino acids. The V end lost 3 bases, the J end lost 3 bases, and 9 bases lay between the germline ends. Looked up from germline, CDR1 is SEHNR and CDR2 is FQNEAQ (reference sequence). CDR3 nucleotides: TGTGCCAGCAGCTTGCAAAGGGGTGGAAACACCATATATTTT. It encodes CASSLQRGGNTIYF.

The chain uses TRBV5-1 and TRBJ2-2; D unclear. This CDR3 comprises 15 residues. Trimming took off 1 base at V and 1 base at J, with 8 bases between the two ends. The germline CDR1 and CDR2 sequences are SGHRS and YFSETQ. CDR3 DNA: TGCGCCAGCAGCTTGTACGCAGGGAACACCGGGGAGCTGTTTTTT. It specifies CASSLYAGNTGELFF.

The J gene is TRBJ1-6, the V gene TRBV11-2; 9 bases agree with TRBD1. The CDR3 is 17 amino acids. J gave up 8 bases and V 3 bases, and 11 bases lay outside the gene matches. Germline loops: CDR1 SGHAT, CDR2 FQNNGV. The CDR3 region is CASSLGPDRGWYSPLHF. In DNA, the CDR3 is TGTGCCAGCAGCTTGGGACCGGACAGGGGTTGGTATTCACCCCTCCACTTT.

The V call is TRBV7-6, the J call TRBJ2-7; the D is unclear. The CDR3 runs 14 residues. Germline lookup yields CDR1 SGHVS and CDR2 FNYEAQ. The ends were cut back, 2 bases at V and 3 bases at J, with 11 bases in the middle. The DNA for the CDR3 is TGTGCCAGCAGCTTAACCCCAGGTAACTACGAGCAGTACTTC. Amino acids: CASSLTPGNYEQYF.